The source of this T cell receptor beta chain is a study of blood T cell repertoires in COVID-19. Turning to the study itself: Acute-phase and convalescent COVID-19 samples originated in the United States, Italy and Spain. PBMCs, B-cell-depleted T cells, or T cells were the source of the cDNA or gDNA that made up the material.

V lost 6 bases to trimming and J lost 6 bases, with 11 bases between them. There are 13 residues in the CDR3. Germline-derived CDR1 and CDR2 are MNHEY and SVGAGI. This clone was seen once. In Seattle, patients joined the study during active infection and were tracked longitudinally. Study processing details: Estimation of nucleated cell counts relied on the amplification of reference gene primers. Assay: immunoSEQ multiplex PCR; the TCRdb copy retains only in-frame clones and omits some. The V and J calls and the clone size are those of that table, but D and trimming were determined from the DNA. Counted here are around 330,000 clones, approximately 88% occurring once; the ten biggest clones make up 1.5% to 2%.

The sequence came from a woman in her thirties with COVID-19, enrolled during active disease. This chain connects TRBV6-5 to TRBJ2-2; TRBD1 is a possible D gene (6 bases). Sequenced sample: peripheral blood. As DNA, the CDR3 is TGTGCCAGCAGCCCATCAGGGGCCGGGGAGCTGTTTTTT. It specifies CASSPSGAGELFF.